The clone carrying this T cell receptor beta chain has just a few counts. As handled by the study authors: Amplification from reference gene primers served as the basis for estimated nucleated cell counts. The data were produced by immunoSEQ multiplex PCR, yet TCRdb's version contains in-frame clones alone and is incomplete. Clone size and V and J calls were adopted from that table, with D and trimming inferred from the DNA. The sample contains 250,000 or so clones, around 80% of which appear only once. This record comes from a study of blood T cell repertoires in COVID-19. The wider study: Whether acute or convalescent, the COVID-19 samples came from the United States, Italy and Spain. PBMCs, B-cell-depleted T cells, or T cells were the source of the cDNA or gDNA that made up the material.

Germline V gene lookup returns CDR1 DFQATT and CDR2 SNEGSKA (reference sequence). The CDR3 runs to 11 residues. Source material: peripheral blood. This TCR was sampled from a woman of 80 years or more with acute or convalescent COVID-19. The V and J genes are TRBV20-1 and TRBJ1-1; D may be TRBD1 (6 bases). CDR3 nucleotides: TGCAGCTTACAGGGTGGGACTGAAGCTTTCTTT. This sequence encodes CSLQGGTEAFF.